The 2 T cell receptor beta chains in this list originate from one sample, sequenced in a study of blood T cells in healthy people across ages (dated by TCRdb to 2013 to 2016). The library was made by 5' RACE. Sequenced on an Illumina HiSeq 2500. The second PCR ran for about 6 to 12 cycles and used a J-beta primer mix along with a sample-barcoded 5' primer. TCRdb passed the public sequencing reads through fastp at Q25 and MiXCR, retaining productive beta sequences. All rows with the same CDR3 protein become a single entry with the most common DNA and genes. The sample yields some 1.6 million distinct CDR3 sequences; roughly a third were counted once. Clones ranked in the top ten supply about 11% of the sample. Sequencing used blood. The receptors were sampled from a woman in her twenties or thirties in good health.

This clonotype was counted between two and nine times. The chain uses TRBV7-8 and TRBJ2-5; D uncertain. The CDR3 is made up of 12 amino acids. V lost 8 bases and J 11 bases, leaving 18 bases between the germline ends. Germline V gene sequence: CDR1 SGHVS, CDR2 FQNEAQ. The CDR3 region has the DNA TGTGCCAGCGGTTCCACGGGTGGAGAGCAGTACTTC. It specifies CASGSTGGEQYF.

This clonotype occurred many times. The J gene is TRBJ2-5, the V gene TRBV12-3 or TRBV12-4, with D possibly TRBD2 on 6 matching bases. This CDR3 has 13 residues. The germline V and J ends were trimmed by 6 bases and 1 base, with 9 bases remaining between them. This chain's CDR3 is CASSRDFQETQYF. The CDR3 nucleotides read TGTGCCAGCAGCCGGGACTTCCAAGAGACCCAGTACTTC.